A single sample is the source of the 21 T cell receptor beta chains below, sequenced in a study of T cells after yellow fever vaccination. TCRdb passed the 5' RACE reads through MiXCR, listing each CDR3 protein once. The repertoire has about 260,000 distinct CDR3 sequences, 10% to 15% of them found once; the top ten carry 0.45% to 0.65%. The sequencing here drew on CD4+ T cells sorted from PBMCs, taken 45 days after the yellow fever booster vaccination. The receptors shown here come from a man younger than 45 who received the YFV17D yellow fever vaccine.

The V and J genes are TRBV6-2 or TRBV6-3 and TRBJ2-5, with D unresolved. The CDR3 is 13 residues long. Germline V gene sequence: CDR1 MNHEY, CDR2 SVGEGT. V lost 5 bases to trimming and J lost 6 bases, with 13 bases between them. The CDR3 sequence: CASSPSIGKTQYF. As DNA, the CDR3 is TGTGCCAGCAGTCCCTCCATTGGGAAGACCCAGTACTTC.

The chain carries TRBV6-1 and TRBJ2-3; the D is unclear. CDR1 and CDR2 from the germline V gene are MNHNS and SASEGT. V was cut by 0 bases and J by 1 base, with 14 bases left in between. CDR3 length equals 17 residues. The CDR3: CASSEAHAGLGTDTQYF. The CDR3 bases are TGTGCCAGCAGTGAAGCGCACGCCGGTCTCGGCACAGATACGCAGTATTTT.

The chain couples TRBV7-7 to TRBJ2-1; 8 bases line up with TRBD2. The CDR3 totals 16 residues. V gave up 1 base and J gave up 7 bases; unmatched junction bases: 9. Per germline, CDR1 SSHAT and CDR2 FNYEAQ (reference sequence). Written as DNA, the CDR3 is TGTGCCAGCAGCTTAGGGTCGGGAGGGCCCGGGAATGAGCAGTTCTTC. Amino acid sequence: CASSLGSGGPGNEQFF.

This clonotype was seen only a few times. This sequence joins TRBV20-1 and TRBJ2-3; TRBD2 agrees at 13 bases. The CDR3 has 20 residues. V lost 3 bases, J lost 1 base, and 16 bases stayed unmatched. The germline gives CDR1 DFQATT, CDR2 SNEGSKA (reference sequence). This CDR3 reads CSASGVGLAGLGSRTDTQYF. DNA for the CDR3: TGCAGTGCTAGCGGAGTGGGACTAGCGGGACTTGGCTCCCGCACAGATACGCAGTATTTT.

The CDR3 reads CSATGSGHATQYF. The DNA for the CDR3 is TGCAGTGCTACAGGGTCTGGCCACGCTACGCAGTATTTT. The J gene is TRBJ2-3, the V gene TRBV20-1, with D possibly TRBD1 on 5 matching bases. CDR3 length: 13 residues. Trimming removed 4 bases from V and 8 bases from J, with 16 bases in between. Germline V gene data show CDR1 as DFQATT and CDR2 as SNEGSKA (reference sequence).

The genes are TRBV4-3 and TRBJ2-5; 7 positions match TRBD2. Germline V gene data show CDR1 as LGHNA and CDR2 as YSLEER. Trimming removed 4 bases from V and 3 bases from J; junction bases left unmatched: 5. The CDR3 covers 14 residues. The CDR3 loop is CASSPGLEKETQYF. The CDR3 nucleotides are TGCGCCAGCAGCCCCGGACTAGAGAAAGAGACCCAGTACTTC.

The chain joins TRBV5-1 to TRBJ2-6, with 10 bases identical to TRBD1. The germline gives CDR1 SGHRS, CDR2 YFSETQ. This CDR3 has 18 residues. Germline trimming cut 0 bases from V and 1 base from J; bases unmatched to any gene: 4. In nucleotides, the CDR3 is TGCGCCAGCAGCTTGGCGGGGACAGGGGCGTCTGGGGCCAACGTCCTGACTTTC. Translated, it gives CASSLAGTGASGANVLTF.

The chain couples TRBV20-1 to TRBJ2-7, with D unclear. From germline, CDR1 is DFQATT and CDR2 SNEGSKA (reference sequence). This CDR3 is 13 amino acids long. Trimming took off 0 bases at V and 1 base at J, with 7 bases between the two ends. Here the CDR3 DNA reads TGCAGTGCTAGAGATATTGGGTCCTACGAGCAGTACTTC. As protein: CSARDIGSYEQYF.

This clonotype has a handful of counts. The J gene is TRBJ2-5, the V gene TRBV9; TRBD2 matches 7 bases. The CDR3 covers 15 residues. Germline V CDR1 and CDR2: SGDLS, YYNGEE. Trimming removed 0 bases from V and 5 bases from J; junction bases left unmatched: 7. The CDR3 is CASSVAGRELETQYF. The CDR3 DNA reads TGTGCCAGCAGCGTAGCTGGGAGGGAACTCGAGACCCAGTACTTC.

This clonotype was seen more than once but under ten times. The chain uses TRBV20-1 and TRBJ2-1, with 15 bases matching TRBD2. The CDR3 sequence is 16 residues long. Trimming cost V 1 base and J 4 bases; bases outside gene matches: 2. The germline V gene has CDR1 DFQATT and CDR2 SNEGSKA (reference sequence). The CDR3 bases are TGCAGTGCTAGAGTGGGACTAGCGGGAGGTTACAATGAGCAGTTCTTC. Its protein product is CSARVGLAGGYNEQFF.

This chain connects TRBV6-5 to TRBJ1-1; no definite D call. The CDR3 is 13 residues long. V was shortened by 4 bases and J by 5 bases, with 11 bases between the two germline ends. Per germline, CDR1 MNHEY and CDR2 SVGAGI. This CDR3 is CASSSYPTTEAFF. The CDR3, as DNA: TGTGCCAGCAGTTCTTACCCGACAACTGAAGCTTTCTTT.

V gene TRBV29-1 combines with J gene TRBJ2-3; D perhaps matches TRBD2 (6 bases). The germline V and J ends were trimmed by 4 bases and 2 bases, with 13 bases remaining between them. The CDR3 is 14 residues long. Per the germline V gene, CDR1 is SQVTM and CDR2 is ANQGSEA. CDR3 in DNA: TGCAGCGTTGCCGGGGGTGGCCACACAGATACGCAGTATTTT. Translation: CSVAGGGHTDTQYF.

The chain has TRBV7-2 and TRBJ2-2; D not resolved. The CDR3 is made up of 13 amino acids. V was shortened by 5 bases and J by 8 bases, with 12 bases between the two germline ends. Germline V gene data show CDR1 as SGHTA and CDR2 as FQGNSA. CDR3 in DNA: TGTGCCAGCAGCGAGATGGGCCCGGGGGAGCTGTTTTTT. This codes for CASSEMGPGELFF. Combining the CDR3 with reference TRBV7-2 and TRBJ2-2 gives the whole variable domain GAGVSQSPSNKVTEKGKDVELRCDPISGHTALYWYRQSLGQGLEFLIYFQGNSAPDKSGLPSDRFSAERTGGSVSTLTIQRTQQEDSAVYLCASSEMGPGELFFGEGSRLTVL.

There are a few counts of this clonotype. V and J are TRBV18 and TRBJ2-3; 9 bases fit TRBD2. The CDR3 sequence is 16 residues long. Germline trimming cut 4 bases from V and 0 bases from J; bases unmatched to any gene: 5. In germline, CDR1 is KGHSH, CDR2 LQKENI. CDR3 DNA sequence: TGTGCCAGCTCACACCTAGCGGGGTCTAGCACAGATACGCAGTATTTT. It codes for CASSHLAGSSTDTQYF.

J is TRBJ2-5 and V is TRBV9; TRBD1 might be the D (7 bases). There are 17 residues in the CDR3. Trimming shortened V by 0 bases and J by 4 bases, and 19 bases separated the two germline ends. In germline, CDR1 is SGDLS, CDR2 YYNGEE. The CDR3 coding sequence is TGTGCCAGCAGCGTAGGGGGTGGAGGGGGCGTCCGAGAGACCCAGTACTTC. Translation gives CASSVGGGGGVRETQYF.

The V gene is TRBV7-9, the J gene TRBJ2-7; 8 nucleotides match TRBD2. Trimming at V came to 1 base and at J to 0 bases, leaving 2 bases not matched to a gene. This CDR3 contains 15 residues. The germline V gene has CDR1 SEHNR and CDR2 FQNEAQ (reference sequence). This chain's CDR3 is CASSLEGLGSYEQYF. The CDR3 DNA follows: TGTGCCAGCAGCTTAGAGGGACTAGGCTCCTACGAGCAGTACTTC.

The rearrangement links TRBV7-2 to TRBJ1-5; D is undetermined. Germline loops: CDR1 SGHTA, CDR2 FQGNSA. The V end lost 5 bases, the J end lost 7 bases, and 9 bases lay between the germline ends. The CDR3 has 12 residues. CDR3 sequence reads: CASSVQNQPQHF. The CDR3 coding sequence is TGTGCCAGCAGCGTCCAGAACCAGCCCCAGCATTTT.

This clonotype was counted a few times. J is TRBJ1-2 and V is TRBV11-2; no definite D call. The CDR3 sequence is 11 residues long. Trimming took 2 bases from V and 7 from J, leaving 5 bases between them. Germline assignment: CDR1 SGHAT and CDR2 FQNNGV. The CDR3 protein is CASSLSSGYTF. CDR3 bases: TGTGCCAGCAGCTTATCCAGTGGCTACACCTTC.

This chain uses TRBV7-9 with TRBJ1-1; tentatively, D is TRBD1 (6 bases). This CDR3 spans 15 amino acids. Germline values: CDR1 SEHNR, CDR2 FQNEAQ (reference sequence). Trimming took off 0 bases at V and 5 bases at J, with 13 bases between the two ends. The CDR3 sequence: CASSLATRGYTEAFF. Here the CDR3 DNA reads TGTGCCAGCAGCTTAGCGACCAGGGGTTATACTGAAGCTTTCTTT.

The gene calls are TRBV20-1 and TRBJ2-6, with 11 bases that match TRBD1. Germline V gene data show CDR1 as DFQATT and CDR2 as SNEGSKA (reference sequence). J gave up 1 base and V 3 bases, and 8 bases lay outside the gene matches. The CDR3 has 18 amino acids. This CDR3 reads CSARVTGQGVSGANVLTF. The CDR3 DNA follows: TGCAGTGCTAGGGTCACGGGACAGGGGGTGTCTGGGGCCAACGTCCTGACTTTC.

This clonotype was observed a few times. The chain combines TRBV5-1 with TRBJ2-5; 9 bases line up with TRBD1. After removal of 3 bases from V and 3 bases from J, the junction contained 3 bases not matched to a gene. Germline lookup yields CDR1 SGHRS and CDR2 YFSETQ. This CDR3 is 14 amino acids long. The CDR3 spells CASSSQGAKETQYF. CDR3 coding DNA: TGCGCCAGCAGCTCACAGGGGGCGAAAGAGACCCAGTACTTC.